These 5 T cell receptor beta chains originate from one sample sequenced in a study of metastatic and nonmetastatic thyroid tumors. Not a single patient had been given any form of treatment at any point before undergoing thyroid surgery. TCRdb reprocessed the PCR reads via MiXCR. The sample shows around 41,000 clones, about 3.2% of them seen only once. Sequenced: blood. Receptors originate from a female donor with papillary thyroid cancer or a benign thyroid nodule (not recorded which). Some clones in this sample may be carry-over from other donors' samples.

This clone was recorded at least ten times. The V call is TRBV11-2, the J call TRBJ2-3; unclear D gene. V was pared by 1 base and J by 4 bases, with 12 bases between. The CDR3 spans 15 residues. Germline-derived CDR1 and CDR2 are SGHAT and FQNNGV. The CDR3 nucleotides are TGTGCCAGCAGCTTAGCGTTCCACGGCCCAGATACGCAGTATTTT. Protein product: CASSLAFHGPDTQYF.

This clone was seen at least ten times. The gene calls are TRBV6-1 and TRBJ1-1, with 9 bases lining up with TRBD1. V lost 6 bases, J lost 2 bases, and 7 bases stayed unmatched. The CDR3 spans 15 residues. Germline CDR1 and CDR2: MNHNS and SASEGT. The CDR3 loop reads CASRDRGGSNTEAFF. Written as DNA, the CDR3 is TGTGCCAGCAGGGACAGGGGTGGCAGCAACACTGAAGCTTTCTTT.

This clone was seen a handful of times. The V gene is TRBV29-1, the J gene TRBJ2-1; 7 bases fit TRBD1. Trimming took 7 bases from V and 4 from J; bases not matched to a gene: 10. The CDR3 is 14 residues long. Germline values: CDR1 SQVTM, CDR2 ANQGSEA. The CDR3: CSAMGQLPYNEQFF. The CDR3 nucleotides are TGCAGCGCTATGGGACAGTTACCTTACAATGAGCAGTTCTTC.

Only a few counts were recorded for this clone. The chain has TRBV6-5 and TRBJ1-2; TRBD1 matches at 10 bases. Germline CDR1 and CDR2: MNHEY and SVGAGI. This CDR3 comprises 16 residues. The V and J ends lost 2 bases and 7 bases, in that order; junction bases with no gene match: 10. CDR3 sequence: CASSYTFLRDRGGYTF. The CDR3, as DNA: TGTGCCAGCAGTTACACTTTCCTCCGGGACAGGGGTGGCTACACCTTC.

There are a few counts of this clone. A much larger clonotype is one base distant, so this may be a read error. The gene calls are TRBV10-3 and TRBJ2-6, with TRBD1 identical over 8 bases. The CDR3 contains 14 residues. Germline trimming cut 9 bases from V and 3 bases from J; bases unmatched to any gene: 4. Germline CDR1 is ENHRY and CDR2 is SYGVKD. CDR3: CAIAGGIGANVLTF. The CDR3 coding sequence is TGTGCCATTGCAGGGGGCATTGGGGCCAACGTCCTGACTTTC.